Each of the 8 T cell receptor beta chains below was sequenced from the same sample in a study of cytomegalovirus exposure and HLA in healthy donors. The PCR made use of 60 Vbeta and 13 Jbeta primers. Profiling relied on immunoSEQ multiplex PCR, and the TCRdb table lists in-frame clones only, not all of them. This repertoire shows tens of thousands of clones, roughly 84% found once; its top ten account for around 3%. The specimen was PBMCs. These receptors were collected from a young man in good health and CMV-seronegative.

CDR3 nucleotides: TGTGCCAGCAGAGACCGTGAGGTGATGAATTCACCCCTCCACTTT. Amino acids: CASRDREVMNSPLHF. The chain carries TRBV6-1 and TRBJ1-6; the D is unclear. CDR1 and CDR2 (germline): MNHNS, SASEGT. The CDR3 loop spans 15 amino acids. Trimming removed 6 bases at V and 7 bases at J, with 16 bases between.

The chain employs TRBV11-2 and TRBJ1-1; D perhaps matches TRBD1 (5 bases). The CDR3 has 15 amino acids. V was cut by 5 bases and J by 3 bases, with 16 bases left in between. The germline V gene encodes CDR1 SGHAT and CDR2 FQNNGV. CDR3 nucleotide sequence: TGTGCCAGCAGCCCTCGAACGACGGGGGACACTGAAGCTTTCTTT. It specifies CASSPRTTGDTEAFF.

The chain carries TRBV6-1 and TRBJ2-1, with D possibly TRBD1 on 5 matching bases. Germline V gene lookup returns CDR1 MNHNS and CDR2 SASEGT. This CDR3 has 15 amino acids. Trimming removed 3 bases from V and 2 bases from J, with 11 bases in between. The CDR3 loop reads CASSDTGAPYNEQFF. Here the CDR3 DNA reads TGTGCCAGCAGTGACACAGGAGCCCCCTACAATGAGCAGTTCTTC.

V gene TRBV7-6 combines with J gene TRBJ2-5; D possibly corresponds to TRBD1 (6 bases). CDR1 is SGHVS, CDR2 FNYEAQ, per germline. This CDR3 comprises 13 residues. The V end was cut by 1 base, the J end by 4 bases, with 7 bases between. Here the CDR3 DNA reads TGTGCCAGCAGCTTAGGAGGGGGAGAGACCCAGTACTTC. It codes for CASSLGGGETQYF.

The chain combines TRBV5-4 with TRBJ2-1; D gene ambiguous. V was cut by 4 bases and J by 3 bases, with 11 bases left in between. The germline V gene encodes CDR1 SGHNT and CDR2 YYREEE (reference sequence). CDR3 length: 14 amino acids. Here the CDR3 DNA reads TGTGCCAGCAGCCCGAGCCCCCTCTACAATGAGCAGTTCTTC. This encodes CASSPSPLYNEQFF.

The V and J genes are TRBV5-1 and TRBJ2-5; a weak D match, TRBD1 (6 bases). The end of the DNA fits TRBJ2-7 better, so the J call may be wrong. CDR3 length: 14 amino acids. Germline assignment: CDR1 SGHRS and CDR2 YFSETQ. The CDR3 nucleotides are TGCGCCAGCAGCGAAAACAGGGTTGACTACGAGCAGTACTTC. Its protein is CASSENRVDYEQYF.

In the case of this clone: Other DNA sequences from this sample encode an identical CDR3 as well. This chain uses TRBV7-8 with TRBJ1-6; the D is unclear. CDR3 length equals 13 residues. Trimming took off 5 bases at V and 9 bases at J, with 11 bases between the two ends. From germline, CDR1 is SGHVS and CDR2 FQNEAQ. The CDR3 nucleotides read TGTGCCAGCAGCCCGCGACCAGGTTCACCCCTCCACTTT. The encoded protein is CASSPRPGSPLHF.

The rearrangement links TRBV5-1 to TRBJ1-6, with 10 bases lining up with TRBD1. Trimming took 4 bases from V and 6 from J; bases not matched to a gene: 7. The CDR3 spans 16 residues. Germline CDR1 and CDR2: SGHRS and YFSETQ. CDR3 in DNA: TGCGCCAGCAGCCCAACGACAGGGGGCGTTAATTCACCCCTCCACTTT. It is translated as CASSPTTGGVNSPLHF.